This TCR beta chain stems from a study of a mutant IDH1 vaccine in newly diagnosed glioma. Across the whole study: Of the patients given treatment, 62.5% were male and roughly 38% were female, and a mean age of around 38 years was recorded. Pretreatment consisted of radiotherapy, temozolomide, or both, with most receiving both.

With V trimmed by 4 bases and J by 0 bases, 7 bases remained unmatched. This CDR3 is built from 16 residues. Germline V gives CDR1 SGDLS, CDR2 YYNGEE. The study's findings and limits: Top-clonotype changes in peripheral T cells seemed unrelated to pseudoprogression.

A remark on this clone: Its antigen is not known.

Time point of the sample: baseline, week 1 (first vaccination visit). Treatment of the sample: pre-vaccination baseline after standard-of-care therapy. Those who donated had recent WHO grade 3 or 4 IDH1-mutant, ATRX-lost astrocytomas. Libraries were prepared by immunoSEQ multiplex PCR; TCRdb keeps only in-frame clonotypes and omits some of them. The sample records tens of thousands of clones, roughly 90% being singletons. The rearrangement joins TRBV9 to TRBJ2-3; 8 nucleotides line up with TRBD2. This receptor was identified in a man between 40 and 49 years old with glioma. The sequenced sample was PBMCs, obtained from a glioma patient treated with radiotherapy, temozolomide or both. The CDR3 sequence: CASSSLAGPSTDTQYF. Written as DNA, the CDR3 is TGTGCCAGCAGCTCCCTAGCGGGCCCTAGCACAGATACGCAGTATTTT. Based on the CDR3 plus reference TRBV9 and TRBJ2-3, the full variable domain is DSGVTQTPKHLITATGQRVTLRCSPRSGDLSVYWYQQSLDQGLQFLIQYYNGEERAKGNILERFSAQQFPDLHSELNLSSLELGDSALYFCASSSLAGPSTDTQYFGPGTRLTVL.